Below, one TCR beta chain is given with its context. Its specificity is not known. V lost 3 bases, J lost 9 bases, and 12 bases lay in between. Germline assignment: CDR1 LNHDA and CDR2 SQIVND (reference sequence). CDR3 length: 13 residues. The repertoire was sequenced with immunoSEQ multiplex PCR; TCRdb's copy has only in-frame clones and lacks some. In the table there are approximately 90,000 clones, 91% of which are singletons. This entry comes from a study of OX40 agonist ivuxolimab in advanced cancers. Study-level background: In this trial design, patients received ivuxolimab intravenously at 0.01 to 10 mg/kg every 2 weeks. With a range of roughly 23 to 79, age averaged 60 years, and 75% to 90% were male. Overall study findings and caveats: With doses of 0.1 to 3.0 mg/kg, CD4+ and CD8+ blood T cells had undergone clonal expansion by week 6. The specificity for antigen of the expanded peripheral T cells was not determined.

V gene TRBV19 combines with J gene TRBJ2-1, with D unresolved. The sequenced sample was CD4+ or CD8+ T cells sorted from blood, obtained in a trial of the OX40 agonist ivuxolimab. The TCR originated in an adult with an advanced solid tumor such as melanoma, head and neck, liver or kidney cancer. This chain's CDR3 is CASSIAQVSEQFF. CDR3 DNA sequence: TGTGCCAGTAGTATCGCCCAGGTCAGTGAGCAGTTCTTC.